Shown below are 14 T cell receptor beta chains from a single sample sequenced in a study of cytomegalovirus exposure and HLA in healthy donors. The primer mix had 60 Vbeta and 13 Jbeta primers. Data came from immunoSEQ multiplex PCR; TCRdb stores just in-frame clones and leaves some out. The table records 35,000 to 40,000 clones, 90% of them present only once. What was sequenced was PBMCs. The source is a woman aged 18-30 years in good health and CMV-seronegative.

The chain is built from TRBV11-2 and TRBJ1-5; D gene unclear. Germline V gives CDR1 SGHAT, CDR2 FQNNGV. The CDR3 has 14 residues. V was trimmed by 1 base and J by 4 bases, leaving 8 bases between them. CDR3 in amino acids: CASSLGWPNQPQHF. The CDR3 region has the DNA TGTGCCAGCAGCTTAGGGTGGCCTAATCAGCCCCAGCATTTT.

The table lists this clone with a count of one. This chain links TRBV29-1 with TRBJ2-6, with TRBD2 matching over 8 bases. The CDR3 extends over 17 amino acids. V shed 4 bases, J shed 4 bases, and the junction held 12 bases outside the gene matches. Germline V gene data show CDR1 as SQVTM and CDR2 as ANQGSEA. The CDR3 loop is CSVVSMAGGTGANVLTF. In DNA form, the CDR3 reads TGCAGCGTTGTATCTATGGCGGGAGGAACGGGGGCCAACGTCCTGACTTTC.

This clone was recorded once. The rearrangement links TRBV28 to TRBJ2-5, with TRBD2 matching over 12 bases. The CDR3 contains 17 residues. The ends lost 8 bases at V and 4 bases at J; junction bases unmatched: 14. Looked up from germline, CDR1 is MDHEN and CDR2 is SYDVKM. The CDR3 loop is CASGRLAGEFVGETQYF. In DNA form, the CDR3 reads TGTGCCAGCGGAAGACTAGCGGGAGAATTTGTTGGAGAGACCCAGTACTTC.

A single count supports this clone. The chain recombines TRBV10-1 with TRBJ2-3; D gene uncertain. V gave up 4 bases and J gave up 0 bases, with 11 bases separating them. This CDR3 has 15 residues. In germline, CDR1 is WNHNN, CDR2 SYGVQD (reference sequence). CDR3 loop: CASSVSDKSTDTQYF. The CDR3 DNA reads TGCGCCAGCAGTGTATCCGACAAGAGCACAGATACGCAGTATTTT.

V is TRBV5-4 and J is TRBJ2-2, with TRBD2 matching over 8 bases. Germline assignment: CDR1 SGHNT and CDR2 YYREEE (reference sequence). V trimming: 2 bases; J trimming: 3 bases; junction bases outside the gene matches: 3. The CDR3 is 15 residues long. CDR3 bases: TGTGCCAGCAGCTTAGAACTAGCGGACACCGGGGAGCTGTTTTTT. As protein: CASSLELADTGELFF. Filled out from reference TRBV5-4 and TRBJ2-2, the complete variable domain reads ETGVTQSPTHLIKTRGQQVTLRCSSQSGHNTVSWYQQALGQGPQFIFQYYREEENGRGNFPPRFSGLQFPNYSSELNVNALELDDSALYLCASSLELADTGELFFGEGSRLTVL.

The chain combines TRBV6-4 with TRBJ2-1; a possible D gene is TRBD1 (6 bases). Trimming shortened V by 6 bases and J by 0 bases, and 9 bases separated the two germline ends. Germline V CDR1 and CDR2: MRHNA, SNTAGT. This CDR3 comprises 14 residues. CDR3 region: CASSRDTSYNEQFF. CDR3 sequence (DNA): TGTGCCAGCAGCCGGGACACCTCCTACAATGAGCAGTTCTTC.

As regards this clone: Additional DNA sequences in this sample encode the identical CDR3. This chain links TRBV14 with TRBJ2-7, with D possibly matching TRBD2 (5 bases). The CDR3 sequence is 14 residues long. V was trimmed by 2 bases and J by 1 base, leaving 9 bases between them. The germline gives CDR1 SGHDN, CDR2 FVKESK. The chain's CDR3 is CASSQRTGSYEQYF. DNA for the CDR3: TGTGCCAGCAGCCAACGGACGGGGTCCTACGAGCAGTACTTC.

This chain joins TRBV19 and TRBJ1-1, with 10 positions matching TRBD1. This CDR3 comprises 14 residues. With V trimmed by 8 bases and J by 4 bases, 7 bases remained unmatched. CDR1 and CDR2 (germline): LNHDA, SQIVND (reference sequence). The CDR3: CASEMGQGLTEAFF. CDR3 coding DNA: TGTGCCAGTGAGATGGGACAGGGGCTCACTGAAGCTTTCTTT.

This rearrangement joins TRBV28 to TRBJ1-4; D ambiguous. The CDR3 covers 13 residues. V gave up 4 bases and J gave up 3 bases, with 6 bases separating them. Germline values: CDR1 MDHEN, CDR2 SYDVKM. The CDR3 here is CASSSYPNEKLFF. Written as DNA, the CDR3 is TGTGCCAGCAGTTCGTATCCTAATGAAAAACTGTTTTTT.

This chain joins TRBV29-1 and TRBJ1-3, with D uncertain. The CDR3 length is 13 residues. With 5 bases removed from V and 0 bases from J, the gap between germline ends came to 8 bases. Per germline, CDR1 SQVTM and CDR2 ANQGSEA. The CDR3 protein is CSVLGSSGNTIYF. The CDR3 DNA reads TGCAGCGTTCTGGGCAGCTCTGGAAACACCATATATTTT. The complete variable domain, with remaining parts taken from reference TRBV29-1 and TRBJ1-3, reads SAVISQKPSRDICQRGTSLTIQCQVDSQVTMMFWYRQQPGQSLTLIATANQGSEATYESGFVIDKFPISRPNLTFSTLTVSNMSPEDSSIYLCSVLGSSGNTIYFGEGSWLTVV.

The CDR3 region has the DNA TGTGCCAGCAGTTCCGGGACTAGCTTCAATGAGCAGTTCTTC. The encoded protein is CASSSGTSFNEQFF. The chain carries TRBV28 and TRBJ2-1; the match to TRBD2 covers 9 bases. The CDR3 has 14 residues. Germline V CDR1 and CDR2: MDHEN, SYDVKM. The J segment lost 6 bases and the V segment lost 4 bases, leaving 4 bases of the junction unmatched. Full variable domain (outside the CDR3, taken from reference TRBV28 and TRBJ2-1): DVKVTQSSRYLVKRTGEKVFLECVQDMDHENMFWYRQDPGLGLRLIYFSYDVKMKEKGDIPEGYSVSREKKERFSLILESASTNQTSMYLCASSSGTSFNEQFFGPGTRLTVL.

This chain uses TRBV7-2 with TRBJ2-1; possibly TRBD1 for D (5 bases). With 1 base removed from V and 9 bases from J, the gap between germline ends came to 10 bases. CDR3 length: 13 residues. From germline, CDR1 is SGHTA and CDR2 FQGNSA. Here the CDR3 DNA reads TGTGCCAGCAGCTTAGACAGGTCTCTTGAGCAGTTCTTC. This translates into CASSLDRSLEQFF.

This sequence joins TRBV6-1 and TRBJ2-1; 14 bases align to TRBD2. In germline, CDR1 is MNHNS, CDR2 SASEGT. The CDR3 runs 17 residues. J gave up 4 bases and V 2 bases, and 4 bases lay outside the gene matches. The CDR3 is CASSERLAGGPYNEQFF. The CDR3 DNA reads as TGTGCCAGCAGTGAACGACTAGCGGGAGGGCCTTACAATGAGCAGTTCTTC.

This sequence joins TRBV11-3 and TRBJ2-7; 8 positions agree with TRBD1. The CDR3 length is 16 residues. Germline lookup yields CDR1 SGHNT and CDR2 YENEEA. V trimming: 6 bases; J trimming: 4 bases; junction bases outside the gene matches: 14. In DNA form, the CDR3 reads TGTGCCAGCAGTTCACCGGGACAGGTTTCGTTTTACGAGCAGTACTTC. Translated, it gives CASSSPGQVSFYEQYF.